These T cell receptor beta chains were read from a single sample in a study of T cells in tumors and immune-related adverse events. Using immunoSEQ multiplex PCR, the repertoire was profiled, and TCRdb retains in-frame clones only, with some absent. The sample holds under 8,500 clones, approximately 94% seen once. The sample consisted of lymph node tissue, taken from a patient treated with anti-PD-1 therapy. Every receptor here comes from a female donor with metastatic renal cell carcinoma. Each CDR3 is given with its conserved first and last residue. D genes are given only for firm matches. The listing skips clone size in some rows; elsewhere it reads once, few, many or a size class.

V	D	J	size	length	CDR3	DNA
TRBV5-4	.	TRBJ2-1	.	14	CASSWDFSYNEQFF	TGTGCCAGCAGCTGGGACTTCTCTTACAATGAGCAGTTCTTC
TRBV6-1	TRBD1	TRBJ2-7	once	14	CASRAGTGGDEQYF	TGTGCCAGCAGGGCGGGGACAGGGGGCGACGAGCAGTACTTC
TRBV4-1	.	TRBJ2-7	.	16	CASSQDLAGLPYEQYF	TGCGCCAGCAGCCAAGATCTGGCGGGCCTCCCCTACGAGCAGTACTTC
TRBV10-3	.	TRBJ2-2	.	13	CAISGTLTGELFF	TGTGCCATCAGTGGAACACTCACCGGGGAGCTGTTTTTT
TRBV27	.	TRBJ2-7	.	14	CASKKQDPSGEQYF	TGTGCCAGCAAGAAACAGGACCCTTCGGGCGAGCAGTACTTC
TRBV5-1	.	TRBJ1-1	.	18	CASSLVPGPTIGDTEAFF	TGCGCCAGCAGCTTGGTCCCAGGTCCTACTATCGGAGACACTGAAGCTTTCTTT
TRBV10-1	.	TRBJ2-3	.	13	CASSVQGTDTQYF	TGCGCCAGCAGTGTACAGGGCACAGATACGCAGTATTTT
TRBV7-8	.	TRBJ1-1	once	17	CASSLGAGVVSDTEAFF	TGTGCCAGCAGCTTAGGAGCAGGGGTGGTGAGCGACACTGAAGCTTTCTTT
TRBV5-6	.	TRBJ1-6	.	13	CASRQGRNSPLHF	TGTGCCAGCAGGCAGGGGCGAAATTCACCCCTCCACTTT
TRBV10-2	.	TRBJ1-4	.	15	CASRRNRESDEKLFF	TGCGCCAGCAGGCGCAACAGGGAATCGGATGAAAAACTGTTTTTT
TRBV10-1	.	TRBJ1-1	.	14	CASSEGFKRTEAFF	TGCGCCAGCAGTGAGGGATTTAAGAGGACTGAAGCTTTCTTT
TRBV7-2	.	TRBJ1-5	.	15	CASSLALAGNQPQHF	TGTGCCAGCAGCTTAGCGCTTGCAGGCAATCAGCCCCAGCATTTT
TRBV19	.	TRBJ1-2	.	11	CASSIGGGYTF	TGTGCCAGTAGTATCGGGGGTGGCTACACCTTC
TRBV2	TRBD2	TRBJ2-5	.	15	CASRPSSGGAETQYF	TGTGCCAGCAGACCATCTAGCGGGGGGGCGGAGACCCAGTACTTC
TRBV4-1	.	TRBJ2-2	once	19	CASSQDPAGQWDNTGELFF	TGCGCCAGCAGCCAAGATCCTGCAGGCCAGTGGGATAACACCGGGGAGCTGTTTTTT
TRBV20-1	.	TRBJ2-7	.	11	CSARVEYEQYF	TGCAGTGCTAGAGTCGAGTACGAGCAGTACTTC
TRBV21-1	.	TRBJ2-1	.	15	CASTGGLAVRNEQFF	TGTGCCAGCACGGGGGGACTAGCCGTTCGGAATGAGCAGTTCTTC
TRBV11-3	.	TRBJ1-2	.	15	CASSSVGRGNYGYTF	TGTGCCAGCAGTTCCGTGGGCCGGGGGAACTATGGCTACACCTTC
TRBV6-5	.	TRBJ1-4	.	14	CASSHTATNEKLFF	TGTGCCAGCAGTCATACCGCAACTAATGAAAAACTGTTTTTT
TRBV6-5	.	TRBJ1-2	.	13	CASSYSGNYGYTF	TGTGCCAGCAGTTACTCAGGAAACTATGGCTACACCTTC
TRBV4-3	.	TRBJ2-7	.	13	CASSQGSGDRKYF	TGCGCCAGCAGCCAAGGTAGCGGAGACCGCAAGTACTTC
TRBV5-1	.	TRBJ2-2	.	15	CASRVEGKNTGELFF	TGCGCCAGCAGGGTGGAGGGGAAGAACACCGGGGAGCTGTTTTTT
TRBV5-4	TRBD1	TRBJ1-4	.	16	CASSLAPGQGIEKLFF	TGTGCCAGCAGCTTGGCCCCGGGACAGGGGATCGAAAAACTGTTTTTT
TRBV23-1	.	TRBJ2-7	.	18	CASSPPPDPGGRSHEQYF	TGCGCCAGCAGTCCACCCCCCGACCCCGGGGGTAGAAGCCACGAGCAGTACTTC
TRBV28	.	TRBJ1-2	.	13	CASSLWSGWGYTF	TGTGCCAGCAGTTTATGGTCGGGGTGGGGCTACACCTTC
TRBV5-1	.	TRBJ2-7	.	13	CASRTDSTYEQYF	TGCGCCAGCAGAACGGACAGTACCTACGAGCAGTACTTC
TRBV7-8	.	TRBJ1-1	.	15	CASSFQRQRNTEAFF	TGTGCCAGCAGCTTTCAGAGGCAGAGGAACACTGAAGCTTTCTTT
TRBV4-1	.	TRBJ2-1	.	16	CASSQDSRGYRNEQFF	TGCGCCAGCAGCCAAGACTCCCGGGGCTATAGGAATGAGCAGTTCTTC
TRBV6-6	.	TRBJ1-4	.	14	CASNMRATNEKLFF	TGTGCCAGCAACATGAGGGCAACTAATGAAAAACTGTTTTTT
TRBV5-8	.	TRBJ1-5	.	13	CASSLTTYQPQHF	TGTGCCAGCAGCTTAACAACTTATCAGCCCCAGCATTTT
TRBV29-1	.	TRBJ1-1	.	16	CSASERLDRASLVAFF	TGCAGCGCTTCAGAGAGATTAGACAGAGCCTCACTCGTAGCTTTCTTT
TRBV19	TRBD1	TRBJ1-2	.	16	CASDPGQVGLSYGYTF	TGTGCCAGTGACCCGGGACAGGTGGGGTTGAGCTATGGCTACACCTTC
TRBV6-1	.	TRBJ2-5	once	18	CASSGPYRSTSDRETQYF	TGTGCCAGCAGTGGACCTTATCGTTCGACATCCGACCGGGAGACCCAGTACTTC
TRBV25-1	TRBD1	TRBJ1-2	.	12	CASSPQGIGYTF	TGTGCCAGCAGTCCACAGGGGATCGGCTACACCTTC
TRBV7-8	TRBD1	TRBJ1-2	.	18	CASSLGLGRTGTLRGYTF	TGTGCCAGCAGCTTAGGATTGGGCCGGACAGGGACGCTCCGTGGCTACACCTTC
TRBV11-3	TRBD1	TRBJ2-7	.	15	CASSFLGTGDYEQYF	TGTGCCAGCAGCTTCCTCGGGACAGGGGACTACGAGCAGTACTTC
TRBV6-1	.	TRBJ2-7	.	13	CASSEALQYKQYF	TGTGCCAGCAGTGAAGCGCTTCAATACAAGCAGTACTTC
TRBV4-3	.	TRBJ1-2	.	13	CASSQALNYGYTF	TGCGCCAGCAGCCAAGCCCTTAACTATGGCTACACCTTC
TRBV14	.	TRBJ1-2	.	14	CASSQGDGSYGYTF	TGTGCCAGCAGCCAAGGGGACGGATCATATGGCTACACCTTC
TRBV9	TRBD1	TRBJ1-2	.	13	CASSVDRDEGYTF	TGTGCCAGCAGCGTGGACAGGGATGAAGGCTACACCTTC
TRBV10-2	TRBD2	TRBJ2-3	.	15	CASSFRAGGSYTQYF	TGCGCCAGCAGTTTCCGAGCGGGGGGAAGTTATACGCAGTATTTT
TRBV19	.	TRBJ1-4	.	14	CASSVQTTGGKLFF	TGTGCCAGTAGTGTCCAAACGACGGGAGGAAAACTGTTTTTT
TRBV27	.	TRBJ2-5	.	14	CASSLSIGAETKYF	TGTGCCAGCAGTTTATCGATAGGGGCAGAGACCAAGTACTTC
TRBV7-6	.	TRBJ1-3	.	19	CASSLTPPVGRDTGNTIYF	TGTGCCAGCAGCTTAACACCGCCCGTCGGCAGAGATACTGGAAACACCATATATTTT
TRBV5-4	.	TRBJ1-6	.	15	CASSLYGLNNSPLHF	TGTGCCAGCAGCTTGTACGGGTTAAATAATTCACCCCTCCACTTT
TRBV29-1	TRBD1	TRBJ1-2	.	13	CSVALDRLDGYTF	TGCAGCGTTGCTTTGGACAGGTTGGATGGCTACACCTTC